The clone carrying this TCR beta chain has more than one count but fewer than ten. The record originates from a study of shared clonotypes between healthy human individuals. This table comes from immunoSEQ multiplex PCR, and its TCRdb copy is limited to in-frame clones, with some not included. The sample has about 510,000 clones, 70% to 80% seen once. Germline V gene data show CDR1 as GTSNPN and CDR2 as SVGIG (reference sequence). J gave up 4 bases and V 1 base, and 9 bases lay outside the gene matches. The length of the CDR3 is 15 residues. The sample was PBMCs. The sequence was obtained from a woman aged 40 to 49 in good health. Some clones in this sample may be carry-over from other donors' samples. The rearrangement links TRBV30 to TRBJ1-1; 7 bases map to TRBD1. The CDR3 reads CAWSGQDRALTEAFF. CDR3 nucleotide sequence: TGTGCCTGGAGTGGCCAAGACAGGGCACTCACTGAAGCTTTCTTT. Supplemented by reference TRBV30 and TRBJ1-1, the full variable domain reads SQTIHQWPATLVQPVGSPLSLECTVEGTSNPNLYWYRQAAGRGLQLLFYSVGIGQISSEVPQNLSASRPQDRQFILSSKKLLLSDSGFYLCAWSGQDRALTEAFFGQGTRLTVV.